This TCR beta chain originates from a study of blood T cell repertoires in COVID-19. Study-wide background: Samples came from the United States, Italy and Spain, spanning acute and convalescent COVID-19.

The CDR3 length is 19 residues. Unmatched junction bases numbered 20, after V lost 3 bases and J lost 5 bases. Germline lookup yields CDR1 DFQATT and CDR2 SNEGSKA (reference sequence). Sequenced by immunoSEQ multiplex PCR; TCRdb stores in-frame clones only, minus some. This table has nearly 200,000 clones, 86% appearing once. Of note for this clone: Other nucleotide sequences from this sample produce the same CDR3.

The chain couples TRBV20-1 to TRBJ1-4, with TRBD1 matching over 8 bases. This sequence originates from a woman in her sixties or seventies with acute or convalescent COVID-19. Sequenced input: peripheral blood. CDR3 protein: CSASLPQGALAFFNEKLFF. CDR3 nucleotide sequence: TGCAGTGCTAGTCTTCCCCAGGGGGCTCTCGCCTTTTTCAATGAAAAACTGTTTTTT.